This section outlines one T cell receptor beta chain sequence together with its context. Its antigen is unidentified. The V and J ends lost 5 bases and 1 base respectively, with 17 bases between them. The CDR3 is 15 residues long. Per the germline V gene, CDR1 is GTSNPN and CDR2 is SVGIG (reference sequence). The data were obtained in a study of CD8+ T cells in alopecia areata. The overall study: Dosing with tofacitinib proceeded for 6 to 18 months, followed by 6 months off drug.

Reverse transcribed after extraction, RNA yielded cDNA as the sequencing template. Sequencing was performed with immunoSEQ multiplex PCR; in TCRdb, only in-frame clones are kept and a portion is missing. This table has 190,000 or so clones, roughly 62% appearing once. Treatment: oral pan-JAK inhibitor, 5-10 mg twice daily. Broader study findings: Although TCR sharing was seen in mice, sharing across patients was less clear, possibly for HLA-related reasons. Resident alphabeta T cells of normal skin are also sequenced in scalp samples.

This receptor was identified in a human donor with alopecia areata. Sequences were derived from CD8+ T cells sorted from blood, sampled at week 24, from a patient treated with tofacitinib. The chain combines TRBV30 with TRBJ1-1; the D is unclear. The CDR3 loop reads CAWVDLVSGNTEAFF. CDR3 DNA: TGTGCCTGGGTGGACCTGGTGAGTGGGAACACTGAAGCTTTCTTT.